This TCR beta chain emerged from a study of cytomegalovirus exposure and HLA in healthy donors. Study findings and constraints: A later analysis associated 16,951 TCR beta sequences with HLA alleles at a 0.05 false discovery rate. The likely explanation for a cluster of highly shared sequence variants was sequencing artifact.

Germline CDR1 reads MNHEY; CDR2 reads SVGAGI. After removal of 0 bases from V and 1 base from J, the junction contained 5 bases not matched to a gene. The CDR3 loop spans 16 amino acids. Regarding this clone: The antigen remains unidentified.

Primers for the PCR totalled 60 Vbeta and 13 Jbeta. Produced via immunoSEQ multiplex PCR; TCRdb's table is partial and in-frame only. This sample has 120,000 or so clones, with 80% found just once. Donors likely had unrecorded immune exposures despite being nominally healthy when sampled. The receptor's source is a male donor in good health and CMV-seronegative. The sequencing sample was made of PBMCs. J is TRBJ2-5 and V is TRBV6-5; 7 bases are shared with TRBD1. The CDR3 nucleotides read TGTGCCAGCAGTTACTCTAGGGCAGGGGGCCAAGAGACCCAGTACTTC. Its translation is CASSYSRAGGQETQYF.